Below are 4 T cell receptor beta chains sequenced from a single sample in a study of CD8 T cells in ankylosing spondylitis. Study observations and caveats: It appeared that ankylosing spondylitis blood was characterized by a TCR beta motif of about eight highly homologous variants.

No antigens are known for them. From the 5' RACE reads, TCRdb called clonotypes with MiXCR, one entry per CDR3 protein. Counted here are around 440,000 distinct CDR3 sequences, 17% occurring once; the ten biggest clones make up under 1.2%. Sequencing was carried out using blood, either unsorted or a sorted T cell fraction (not recorded which). The source is a male donor with ankylosing spondylitis.

The chain links TRBV5-1 to TRBJ2-2, with 11 bases that match TRBD1. This CDR3 has 17 residues. The ends lost 4 bases at V and 5 bases at J; junction bases unmatched: 10. CDR1 is SGHRS and CDR2 is YFSETQ in the germline V gene. The CDR3 DNA reads as TGCGCCAGCAGCGCCATGGACAGGGGGCTATGGACCGGGGAGCTGTTTTTT. Residues: CASSAMDRGLWTGELFF.

This clonotype was counted a few times. The chain carries TRBV6-1 and TRBJ1-2, with a weak D call TRBD1 (5 bases). This CDR3 has 15 amino acids. The V gene lost 2 bases and the J gene lost 6 bases, with 16 bases spanning the gap. Germline CDR1 and CDR2: MNHNS and SASEGT. Here the CDR3 reads CASSEFRTGVDGYTF. CDR3 bases: TGTGCCAGCAGTGAATTTCGAACGGGGGTTGATGGCTACACCTTC.

This clonotype was recorded many times. V gene TRBV25-1 combines with J gene TRBJ2-1; TRBD2 aligns across 8 bases. The CDR3 runs 13 residues. V was pared by 6 bases and J by 9 bases, with 7 bases of the junction left unmatched. CDR1 and CDR2 (germline): MGHDK, SYGVNS. CDR3 DNA: TGTGCCAGCAGCCGGGAGGGCCGCGTTGAGCAGTTCTTC. Translating it yields CASSREGRVEQFF.

This clonotype turned up a few times. The V call is TRBV20-1, the J call TRBJ2-3; 9 nucleotides agree with TRBD2. J was trimmed by 3 bases and V by 4 bases; bases with no gene match: 8. The germline CDR1 and CDR2 sequences are DFQATT and SNEGSKA (reference sequence). This CDR3 region has 15 residues. The CDR3 sequence: CSATHSGSWTDTQYF. Written as DNA, the CDR3 is TGCAGTGCTACGCATAGCGGGAGTTGGACAGATACGCAGTATTTT.